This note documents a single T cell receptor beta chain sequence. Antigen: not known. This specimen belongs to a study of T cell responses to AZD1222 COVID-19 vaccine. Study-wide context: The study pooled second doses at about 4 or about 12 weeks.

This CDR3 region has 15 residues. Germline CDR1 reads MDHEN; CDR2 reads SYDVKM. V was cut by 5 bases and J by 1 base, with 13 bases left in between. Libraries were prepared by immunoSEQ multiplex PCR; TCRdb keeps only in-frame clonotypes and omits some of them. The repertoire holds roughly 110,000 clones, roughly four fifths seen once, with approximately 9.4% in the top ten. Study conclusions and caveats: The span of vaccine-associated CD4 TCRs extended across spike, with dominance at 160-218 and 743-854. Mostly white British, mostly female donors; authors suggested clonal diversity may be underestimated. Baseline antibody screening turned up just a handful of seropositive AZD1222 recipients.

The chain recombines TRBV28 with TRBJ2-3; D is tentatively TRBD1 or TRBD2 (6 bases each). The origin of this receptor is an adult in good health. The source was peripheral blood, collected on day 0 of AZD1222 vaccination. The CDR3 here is CASSLPGAGTDTQYF. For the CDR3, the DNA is TGTGCCAGCAGTCTCCCGGGGGCGGGCACAGATACGCAGTATTTT.